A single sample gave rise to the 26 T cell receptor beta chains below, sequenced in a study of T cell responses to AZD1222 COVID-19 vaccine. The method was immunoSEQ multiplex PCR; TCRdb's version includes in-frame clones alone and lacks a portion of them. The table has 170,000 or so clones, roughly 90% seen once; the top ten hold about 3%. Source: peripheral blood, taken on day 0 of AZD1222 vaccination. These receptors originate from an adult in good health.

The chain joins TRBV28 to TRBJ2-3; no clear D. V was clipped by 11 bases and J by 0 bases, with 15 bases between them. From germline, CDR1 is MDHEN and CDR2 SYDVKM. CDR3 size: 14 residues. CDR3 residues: CALGRPSSTDTQYF. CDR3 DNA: TGTGCCCTGGGTAGGCCCTCTAGCACAGATACGCAGTATTTT.

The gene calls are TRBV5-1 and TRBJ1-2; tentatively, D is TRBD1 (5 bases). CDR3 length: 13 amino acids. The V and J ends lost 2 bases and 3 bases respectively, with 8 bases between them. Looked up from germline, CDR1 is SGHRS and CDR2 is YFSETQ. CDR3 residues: CASSLSTDYGYTF. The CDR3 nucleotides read TGCGCCAGCAGCTTATCGACAGACTATGGCTACACCTTC.

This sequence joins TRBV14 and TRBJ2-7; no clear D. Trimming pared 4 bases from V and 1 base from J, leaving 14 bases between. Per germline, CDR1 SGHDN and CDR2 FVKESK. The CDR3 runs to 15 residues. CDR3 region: CASSRAVASSYEQYF. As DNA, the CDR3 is TGTGCCAGCAGCCGGGCCGTGGCAAGTTCCTACGAGCAGTACTTC.

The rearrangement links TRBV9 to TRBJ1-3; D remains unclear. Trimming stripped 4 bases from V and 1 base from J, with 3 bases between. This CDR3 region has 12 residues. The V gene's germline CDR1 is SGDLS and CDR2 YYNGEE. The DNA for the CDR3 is TGTGCCAGCAGCCATTCTGGAAACACCATATATTTT. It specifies CASSHSGNTIYF. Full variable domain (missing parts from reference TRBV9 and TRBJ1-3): DSGVTQTPKHLITATGQRVTLRCSPRSGDLSVYWYQQSLDQGLQFLIQYYNGEERAKGNILERFSAQQFPDLHSELNLSSLELGDSALYFCASSHSGNTIYFGEGSWLTVV.

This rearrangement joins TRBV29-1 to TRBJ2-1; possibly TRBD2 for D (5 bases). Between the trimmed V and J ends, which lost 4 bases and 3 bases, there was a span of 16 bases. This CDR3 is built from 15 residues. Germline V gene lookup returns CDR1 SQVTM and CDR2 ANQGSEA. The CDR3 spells CSVAILPLDYNEQFF. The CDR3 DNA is TGCAGCGTTGCCATCCTACCACTAGACTACAATGAGCAGTTCTTC.

CDR3 sequence: CASKRQGAPNTEAFF. The DNA of the CDR3 is TGCGCCAGTAAAAGGCAGGGGGCCCCGAACACTGAAGCTTTCTTT. The rearrangement joins TRBV5-1 to TRBJ1-1; 8 bases fit TRBD1. Trimming cost V 8 bases and J 1 base; bases outside gene matches: 10. From germline, CDR1 is SGHRS and CDR2 YFSETQ. This CDR3 spans 15 amino acids.

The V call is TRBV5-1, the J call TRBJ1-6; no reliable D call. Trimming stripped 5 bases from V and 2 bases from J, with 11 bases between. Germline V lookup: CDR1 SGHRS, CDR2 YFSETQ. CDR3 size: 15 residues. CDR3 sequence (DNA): TGCGCCAGCAGGCTTTCGGTTACCTATAATTCACCCCTCCACTTT. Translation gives CASRLSVTYNSPLHF. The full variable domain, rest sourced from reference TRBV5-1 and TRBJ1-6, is KAGVTQTPRYLIKTRGQQVTLSCSPISGHRSVSWYQQTPGQGLQFLFEYFSETQRNKGNFPGRFSGRQFSNSRSEMNVSTLELGDSALYLCASRLSVTYNSPLHFGNGTRLTVT.

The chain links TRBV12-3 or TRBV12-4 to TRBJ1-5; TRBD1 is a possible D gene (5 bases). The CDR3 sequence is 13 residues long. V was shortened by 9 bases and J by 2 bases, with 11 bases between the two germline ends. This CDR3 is CASSVRGNQPQHF. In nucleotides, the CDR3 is TGTGCCAGTTCAGTCAGGGGCAATCAGCCCCAGCATTTT.

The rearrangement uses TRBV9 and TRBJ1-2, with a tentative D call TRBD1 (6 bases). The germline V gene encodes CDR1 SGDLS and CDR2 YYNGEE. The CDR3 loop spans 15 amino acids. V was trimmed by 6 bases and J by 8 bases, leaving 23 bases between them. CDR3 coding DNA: TGTGCCAGCACCCTCGGGCCCCAGCACGGGGGCGGCTACACCTTC. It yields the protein CASTLGPQHGGGYTF.

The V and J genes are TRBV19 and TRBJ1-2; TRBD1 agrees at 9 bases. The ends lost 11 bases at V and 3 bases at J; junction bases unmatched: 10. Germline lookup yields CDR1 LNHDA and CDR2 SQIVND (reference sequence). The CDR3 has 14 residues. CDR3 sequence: CAGHGTGGYYGYTF. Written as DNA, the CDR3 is TGTGCCGGGCACGGAACAGGGGGCTACTATGGCTACACCTTC.

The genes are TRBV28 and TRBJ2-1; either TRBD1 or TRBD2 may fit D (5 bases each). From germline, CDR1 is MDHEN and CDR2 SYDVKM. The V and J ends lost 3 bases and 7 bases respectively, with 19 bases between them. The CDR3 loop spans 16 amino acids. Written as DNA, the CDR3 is TGTGCCAGCAGTTTTTCCGGCCAGGGAGTAAGGAATGAGCAGTTCTTC. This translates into CASSFSGQGVRNEQFF.

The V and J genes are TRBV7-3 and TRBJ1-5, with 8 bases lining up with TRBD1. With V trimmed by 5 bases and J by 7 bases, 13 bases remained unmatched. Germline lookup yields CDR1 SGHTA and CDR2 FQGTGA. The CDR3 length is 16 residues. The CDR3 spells CASSPDREGGGQPQHF. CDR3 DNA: TGTGCCAGCAGCCCGGACAGGGAAGGGGGCGGCCAGCCCCAGCATTTT. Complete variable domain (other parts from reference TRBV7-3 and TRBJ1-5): GAGVSQTPSNKVTEKGKYVELRCDPISGHTALYWYRQSLGQGPEFLIYFQGTGAADDSGLPNDRFFAVRPEGSVSTLKIQRTERGDSAVYLCASSPDREGGGQPQHFGDGTRLSIL.

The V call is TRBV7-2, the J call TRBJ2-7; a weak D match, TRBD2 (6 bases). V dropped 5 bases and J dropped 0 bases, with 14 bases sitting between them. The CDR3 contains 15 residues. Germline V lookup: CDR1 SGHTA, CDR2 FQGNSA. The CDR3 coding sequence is TGTGCCAGCAGCCGTAGCGGAATACTCTCCTACGAGCAGTACTTC. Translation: CASSRSGILSYEQYF.

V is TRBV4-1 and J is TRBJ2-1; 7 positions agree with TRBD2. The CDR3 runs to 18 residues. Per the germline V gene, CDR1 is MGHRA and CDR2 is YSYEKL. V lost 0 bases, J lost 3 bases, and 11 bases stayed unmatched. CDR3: CASSQDIRREGFYNEQFF. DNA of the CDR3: TGCGCCAGCAGCCAAGATATTCGGAGGGAGGGTTTCTACAATGAGCAGTTCTTC.

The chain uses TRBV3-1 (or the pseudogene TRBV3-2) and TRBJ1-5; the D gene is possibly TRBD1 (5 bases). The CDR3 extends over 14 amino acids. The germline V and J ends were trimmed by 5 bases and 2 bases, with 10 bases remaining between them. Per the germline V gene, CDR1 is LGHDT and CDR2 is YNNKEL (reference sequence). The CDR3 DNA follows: TGTGCCAGCAGCGCTTGGGGCGGCAATCAGCCCCAGCATTTT. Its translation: CASSAWGGNQPQHF.

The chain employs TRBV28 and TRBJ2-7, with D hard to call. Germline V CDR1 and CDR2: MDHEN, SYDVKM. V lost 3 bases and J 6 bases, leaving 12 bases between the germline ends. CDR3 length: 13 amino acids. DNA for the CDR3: TGTGCCAGCAGTTTGACATCGGTTGCCGAGCAGTACTTC. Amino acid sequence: CASSLTSVAEQYF.

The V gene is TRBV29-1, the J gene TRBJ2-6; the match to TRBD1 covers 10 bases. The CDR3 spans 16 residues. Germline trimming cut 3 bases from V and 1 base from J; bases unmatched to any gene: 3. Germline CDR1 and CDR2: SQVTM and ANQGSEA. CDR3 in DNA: TGCAGCGTTGAGGGACAGGGGAAATCTGGGGCCAACGTCCTGACTTTC. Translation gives CSVEGQGKSGANVLTF.

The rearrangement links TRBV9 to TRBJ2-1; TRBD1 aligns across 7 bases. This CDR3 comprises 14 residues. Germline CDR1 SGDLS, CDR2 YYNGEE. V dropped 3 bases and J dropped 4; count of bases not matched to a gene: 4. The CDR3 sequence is CASSAETGYNEQFF. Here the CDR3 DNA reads TGTGCCAGCAGCGCAGAGACAGGGTACAATGAGCAGTTCTTC.

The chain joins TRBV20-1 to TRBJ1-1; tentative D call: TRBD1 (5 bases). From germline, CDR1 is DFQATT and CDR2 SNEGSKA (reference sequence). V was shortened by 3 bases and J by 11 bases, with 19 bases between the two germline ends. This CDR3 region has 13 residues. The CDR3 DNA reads TGCAGTGCTAGTCTCGGCCGGAGGGGTCAGGCTTTCTTT. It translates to CSASLGRRGQAFF.

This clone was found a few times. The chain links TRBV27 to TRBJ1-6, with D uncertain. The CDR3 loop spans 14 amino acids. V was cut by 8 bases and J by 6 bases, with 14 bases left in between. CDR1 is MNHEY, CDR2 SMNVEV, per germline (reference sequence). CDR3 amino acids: CASFPAGFNSPLHF. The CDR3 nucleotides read TGTGCCAGCTTCCCCGCGGGTTTTAATTCACCCCTCCACTTT.

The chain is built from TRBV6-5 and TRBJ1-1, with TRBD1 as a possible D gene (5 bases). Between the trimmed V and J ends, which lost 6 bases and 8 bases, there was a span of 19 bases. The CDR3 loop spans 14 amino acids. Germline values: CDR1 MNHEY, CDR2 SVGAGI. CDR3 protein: CASRVPAERGEAFF. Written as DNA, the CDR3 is TGTGCCAGCAGGGTCCCTGCGGAGCGGGGGGAAGCTTTCTTT.

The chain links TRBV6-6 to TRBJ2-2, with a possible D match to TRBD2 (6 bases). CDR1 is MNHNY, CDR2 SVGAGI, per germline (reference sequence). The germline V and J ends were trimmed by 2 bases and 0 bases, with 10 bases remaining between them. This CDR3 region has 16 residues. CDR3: CASSYTGLPNTGELFF. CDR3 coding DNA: TGTGCCAGCAGTTACACGGGACTTCCGAACACCGGGGAGCTGTTTTTT.

The CDR3, as DNA: TGTGCCAGCAGCTTAGCAGCGGGCTACACAGATACGCAGTATTTT. Amino acids: CASSLAAGYTDTQYF. The V and J genes are TRBV7-9 and TRBJ2-3; D possibly corresponds to TRBD2 (6 bases). The germline V gene encodes CDR1 SEHNR and CDR2 FQNEAQ (reference sequence). There are 15 residues in the CDR3. With 0 bases removed from V and 2 bases from J, the gap between germline ends came to 9 bases.

The CDR3 nucleotides read TGTGCCAGCAGCTTAGCGGAGGCAGGTTACTATGGCTACACCTTC. This translates into CASSLAEAGYYGYTF. The chain combines TRBV7-2 with TRBJ1-2; no clear D gene. Trimming removed 0 bases at V and 3 bases at J, with 11 bases between. The CDR3 is 15 residues long. The germline V gene encodes CDR1 SGHTA and CDR2 FQGNSA. The variable domain in full, completed from reference TRBV7-2 and TRBJ1-2, reads GAGVSQSPSNKVTEKGKDVELRCDPISGHTALYWYRQSLGQGLEFLIYFQGNSAPDKSGLPSDRFSAERTGGSVSTLTIQRTQQEDSAVYLCASSLAEAGYYGYTFGSGTRLTVV.

The DNA for the CDR3 is TGCGCCAGCAGCCAAGGCCGCCCCGGGGAGCTGTTTTTT. Translation gives CASSQGRPGELFF. The chain couples TRBV4-1 to TRBJ2-2; D is undetermined. CDR1 and CDR2 from the germline V gene are MGHRA and YSYEKL. CDR3 length equals 13 residues. Trimming cost V 1 base and J 6 bases, with 6 bases left between them.

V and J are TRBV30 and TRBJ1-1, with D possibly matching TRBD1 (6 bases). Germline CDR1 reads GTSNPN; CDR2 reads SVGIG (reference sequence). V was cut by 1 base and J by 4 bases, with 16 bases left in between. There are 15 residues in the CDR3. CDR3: CAWSAGGGGGTEAFF. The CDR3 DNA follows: TGTGCCTGGAGTGCCGGCGGGGGGGGCGGCACTGAAGCTTTCTTT. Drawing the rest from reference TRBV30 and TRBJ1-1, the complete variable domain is SQTIHQWPATLVQPVGSPLSLECTVEGTSNPNLYWYRQAAGRGLQLLFYSVGIGQISSEVPQNLSASRPQDRQFILSSKKLLLSDSGFYLCAWSAGGGGGTEAFFGQGTRLTVV.